This T cell receptor (beta chain) was captured by sequencing in a study of metastatic and nonmetastatic thyroid tumors. The length of the CDR3 is 14 residues. Trimming cost V 1 base and J 4 bases, with 10 bases left between them. In germline, CDR1 is SGHTA, CDR2 FQGNSA. TCRdb recomputed clones from the PCR reads via MiXCR. The sample records 30,000 to 40,000 clones, 15% to 20% being singletons. This clone was seen at least ten times. Every patient underwent thyroid surgery untreated. The specimen was blood. This sequence originates from a female donor with papillary thyroid cancer or a benign thyroid nodule (not recorded which). Some clones in this sample may be carry-over from other donors' samples. V and J are TRBV7-2 and TRBJ1-2; D is uncertain. The CDR3 DNA reads TGTGCCAGCAGCTTAGACGGCCAATCCTATGGCTACACCTTC. It codes for CASSLDGQSYGYTF.